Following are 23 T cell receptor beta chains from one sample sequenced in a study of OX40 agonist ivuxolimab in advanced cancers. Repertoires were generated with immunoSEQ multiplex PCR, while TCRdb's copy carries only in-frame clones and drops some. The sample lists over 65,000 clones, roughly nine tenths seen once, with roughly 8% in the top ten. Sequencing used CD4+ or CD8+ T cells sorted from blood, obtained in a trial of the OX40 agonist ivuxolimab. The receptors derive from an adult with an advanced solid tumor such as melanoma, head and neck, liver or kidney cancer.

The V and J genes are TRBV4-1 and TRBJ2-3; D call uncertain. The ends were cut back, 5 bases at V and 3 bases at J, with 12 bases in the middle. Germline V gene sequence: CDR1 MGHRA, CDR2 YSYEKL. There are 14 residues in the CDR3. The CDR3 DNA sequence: TGCGCCAGCAGCTCTCCGTGGCTTACAGATACGCAGTATTTT. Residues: CASSSPWLTDTQYF.

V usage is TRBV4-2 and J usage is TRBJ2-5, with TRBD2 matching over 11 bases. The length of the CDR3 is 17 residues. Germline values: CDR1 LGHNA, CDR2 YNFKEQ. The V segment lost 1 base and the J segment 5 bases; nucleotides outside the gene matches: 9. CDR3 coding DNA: TGTGCCAGCAGCCAAGTTGGTAGCGGGGGGGCCGGGGAGACCCAGTACTTC. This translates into CASSQVGSGGAGETQYF.

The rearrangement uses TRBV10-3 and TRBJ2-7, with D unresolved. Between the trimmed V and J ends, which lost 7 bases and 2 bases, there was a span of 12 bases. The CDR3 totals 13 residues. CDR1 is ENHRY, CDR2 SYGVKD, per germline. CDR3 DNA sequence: TGTGCCATCACCTCGCCTAGGGCCTACGAGCAGTACTTC. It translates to CAITSPRAYEQYF.

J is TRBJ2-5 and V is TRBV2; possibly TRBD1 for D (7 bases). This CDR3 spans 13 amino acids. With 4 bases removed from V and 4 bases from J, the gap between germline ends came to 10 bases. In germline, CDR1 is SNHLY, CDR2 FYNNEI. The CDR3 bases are TGTGCCAGCAGTGGACAGGGAGGAGAGACCCAGTACTTC. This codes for CASSGQGGETQYF.

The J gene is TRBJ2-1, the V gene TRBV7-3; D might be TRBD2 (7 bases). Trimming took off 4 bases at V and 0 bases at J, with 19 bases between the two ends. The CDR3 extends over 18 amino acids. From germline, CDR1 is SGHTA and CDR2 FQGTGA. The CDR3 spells CASSSTVGGLSSYNEQFF. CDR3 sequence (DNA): TGTGCCAGCAGCTCGACCGTCGGGGGGCTTAGCTCCTACAATGAGCAGTTCTTC.

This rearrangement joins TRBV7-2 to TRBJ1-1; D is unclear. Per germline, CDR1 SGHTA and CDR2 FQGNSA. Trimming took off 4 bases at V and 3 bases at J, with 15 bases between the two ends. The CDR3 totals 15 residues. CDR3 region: CASSSPGSGYTEAFF. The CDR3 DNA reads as TGTGCCAGCAGCTCCCCTGGGTCGGGGTACACTGAAGCTTTCTTT.

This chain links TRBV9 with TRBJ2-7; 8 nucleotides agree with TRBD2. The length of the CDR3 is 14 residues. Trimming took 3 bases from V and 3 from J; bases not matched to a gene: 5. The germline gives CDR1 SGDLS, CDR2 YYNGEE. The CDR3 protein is CASSAYAGGYEQYF. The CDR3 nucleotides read TGTGCCAGCAGCGCCTACGCGGGGGGCTACGAGCAGTACTTC. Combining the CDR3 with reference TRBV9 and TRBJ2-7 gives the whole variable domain DSGVTQTPKHLITATGQRVTLRCSPRSGDLSVYWYQQSLDQGLQFLIQYYNGEERAKGNILERFSAQQFPDLHSELNLSSLELGDSALYFCASSAYAGGYEQYFGPGTRLTVT.

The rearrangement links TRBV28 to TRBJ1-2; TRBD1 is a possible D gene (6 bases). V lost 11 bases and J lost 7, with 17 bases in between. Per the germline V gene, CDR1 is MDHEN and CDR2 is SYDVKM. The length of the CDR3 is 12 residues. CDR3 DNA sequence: TGTGCCGTTACAGGGTTCATGAGTGGCTACACCTTC. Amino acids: CAVTGFMSGYTF.

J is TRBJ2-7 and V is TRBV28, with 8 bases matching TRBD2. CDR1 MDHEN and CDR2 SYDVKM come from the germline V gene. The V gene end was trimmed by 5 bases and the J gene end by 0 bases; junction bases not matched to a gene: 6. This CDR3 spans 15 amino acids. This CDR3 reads CASSRTGGSSYEQYF. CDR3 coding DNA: TGTGCCAGCAGTCGCACGGGGGGGAGCTCCTACGAGCAGTACTTC.

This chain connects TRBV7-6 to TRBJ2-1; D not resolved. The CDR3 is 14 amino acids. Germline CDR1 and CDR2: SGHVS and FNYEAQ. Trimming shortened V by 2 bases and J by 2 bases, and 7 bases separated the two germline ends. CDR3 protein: CASSLRGTYNEQFF. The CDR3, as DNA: TGTGCCAGCAGCTTACGTGGAACCTACAATGAGCAGTTCTTC.

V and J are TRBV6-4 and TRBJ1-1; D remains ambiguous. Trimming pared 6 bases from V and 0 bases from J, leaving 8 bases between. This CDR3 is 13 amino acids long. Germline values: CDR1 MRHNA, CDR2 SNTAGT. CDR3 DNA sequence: TGTGCCAGCAGCAATCAACTGAACACTGAAGCTTTCTTT. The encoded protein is CASSNQLNTEAFF.

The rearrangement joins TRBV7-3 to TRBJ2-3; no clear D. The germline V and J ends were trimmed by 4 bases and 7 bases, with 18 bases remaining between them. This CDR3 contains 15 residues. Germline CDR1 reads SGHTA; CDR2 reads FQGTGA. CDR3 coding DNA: TGTGCCAGCAGCTCGAGGCATGGAGTGGTAAATACGCAGTATTTT. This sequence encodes CASSSRHGVVNTQYF. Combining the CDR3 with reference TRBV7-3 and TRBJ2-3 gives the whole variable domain GAGVSQTPSNKVTEKGKYVELRCDPISGHTALYWYRQSLGQGPEFLIYFQGTGAADDSGLPNDRFFAVRPEGSVSTLKIQRTERGDSAVYLCASSSRHGVVNTQYFGPGTRLTVL.

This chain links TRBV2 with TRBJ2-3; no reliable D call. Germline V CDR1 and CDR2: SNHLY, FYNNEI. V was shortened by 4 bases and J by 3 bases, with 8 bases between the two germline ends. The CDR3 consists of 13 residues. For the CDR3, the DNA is TGTGCCAGCAGTGGAGTCGTAACAGATACGCAGTATTTT. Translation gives CASSGVVTDTQYF. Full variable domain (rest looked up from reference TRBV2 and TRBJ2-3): EPEVTQTPSHQVTQMGQEVILRCVPISNHLYFYWYRQILGQKVEFLVSFYNNEISEKSEIFDDQFSVERPDGSNFTLKIRSTKLEDSAMYFCASSGVVTDTQYFGPGTRLTVL.

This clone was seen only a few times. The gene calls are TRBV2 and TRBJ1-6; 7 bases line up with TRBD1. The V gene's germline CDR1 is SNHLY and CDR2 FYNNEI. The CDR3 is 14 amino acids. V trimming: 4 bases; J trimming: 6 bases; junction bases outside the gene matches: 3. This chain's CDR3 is CASSGQGGNSPLHF. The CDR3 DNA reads TGTGCCAGCAGTGGACAGGGAGGTAATTCACCCCTCCACTTT. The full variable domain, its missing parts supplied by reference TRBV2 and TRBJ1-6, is EPEVTQTPSHQVTQMGQEVILRCVPISNHLYFYWYRQILGQKVEFLVSFYNNEISEKSEIFDDQFSVERPDGSNFTLKIRSTKLEDSAMYFCASSGQGGNSPLHFGNGTRLTVT.

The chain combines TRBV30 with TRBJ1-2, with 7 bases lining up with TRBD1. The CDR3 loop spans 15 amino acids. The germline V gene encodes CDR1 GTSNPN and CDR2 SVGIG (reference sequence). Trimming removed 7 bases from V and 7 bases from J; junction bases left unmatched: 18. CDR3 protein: CAYATGVGSRGGYTF. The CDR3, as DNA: TGTGCCTACGCCACAGGGGTCGGGAGTCGGGGTGGCTACACCTTC.

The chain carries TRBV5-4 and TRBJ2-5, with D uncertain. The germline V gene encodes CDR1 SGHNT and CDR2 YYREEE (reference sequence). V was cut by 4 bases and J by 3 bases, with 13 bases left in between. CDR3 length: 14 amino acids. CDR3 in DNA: TGTGCCAGCAGCGCTGAAGTTCTGGAAGAGACCCAGTACTTC. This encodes CASSAEVLEETQYF.

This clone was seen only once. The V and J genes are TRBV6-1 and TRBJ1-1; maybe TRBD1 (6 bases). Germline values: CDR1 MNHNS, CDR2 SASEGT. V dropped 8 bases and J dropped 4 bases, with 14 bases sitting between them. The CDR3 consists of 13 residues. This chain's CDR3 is CASVTGPTTEAFF. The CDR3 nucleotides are TGTGCCAGCGTTACAGGGCCCACCACTGAAGCTTTCTTT.

CDR3 protein: CASSFGTTVNTEAFF. The CDR3 DNA follows: TGTGCCAGCAGTTTTGGAACTACAGTGAACACTGAAGCTTTCTTT. The J gene is TRBJ1-1, the V gene TRBV28, with D hard to call. Per germline, CDR1 MDHEN and CDR2 SYDVKM. The CDR3 contains 15 residues. Trimming shortened V by 3 bases and J by 0 bases, and 11 bases separated the two germline ends.

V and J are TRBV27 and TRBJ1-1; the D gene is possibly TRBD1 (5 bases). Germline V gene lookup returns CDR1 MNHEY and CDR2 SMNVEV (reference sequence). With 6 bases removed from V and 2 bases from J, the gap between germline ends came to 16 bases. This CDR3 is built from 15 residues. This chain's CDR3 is CASSSSWQGNTEAFF. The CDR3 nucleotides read TGTGCCAGCAGCTCCTCGTGGCAGGGCAACACTGAAGCTTTCTTT.

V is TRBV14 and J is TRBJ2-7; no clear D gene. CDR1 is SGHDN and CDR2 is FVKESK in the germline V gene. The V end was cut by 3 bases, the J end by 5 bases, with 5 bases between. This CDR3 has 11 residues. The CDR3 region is CASSQYNEQYF. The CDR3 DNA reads TGTGCCAGCAGCCAGTACAACGAGCAGTACTTC.

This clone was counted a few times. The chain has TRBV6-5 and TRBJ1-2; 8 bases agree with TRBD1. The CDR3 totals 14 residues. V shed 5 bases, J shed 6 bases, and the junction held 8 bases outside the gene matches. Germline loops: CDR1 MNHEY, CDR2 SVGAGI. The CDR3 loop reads CASSEKGQENGYTF. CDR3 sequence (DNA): TGTGCCAGCAGTGAGAAGGGACAGGAGAATGGCTACACCTTC.

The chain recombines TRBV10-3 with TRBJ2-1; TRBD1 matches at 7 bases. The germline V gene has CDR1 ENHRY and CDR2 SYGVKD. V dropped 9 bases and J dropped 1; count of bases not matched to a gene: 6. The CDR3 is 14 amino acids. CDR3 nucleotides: TGTGCCATGAGGGGGACAGAGTCCTACAATGAGCAGTTCTTC. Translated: CAMRGTESYNEQFF.

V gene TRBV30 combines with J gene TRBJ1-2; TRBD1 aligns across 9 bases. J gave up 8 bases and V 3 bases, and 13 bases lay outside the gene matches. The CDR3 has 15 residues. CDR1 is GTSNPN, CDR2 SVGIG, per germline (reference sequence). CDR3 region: CAWRSKRTGAWGYTF. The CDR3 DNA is TGTGCCTGGAGATCAAAAAGGACAGGGGCATGGGGCTACACCTTC.